This T cell receptor (beta chain) was sequenced for a study of spatial heterogeneity in lung cancer. TCRdb redid the calling of the 5' RACE reads with MiXCR, one entry per CDR3 protein. The data hold approximately 41,000 distinct CDR3 sequences, with roughly a tenth observed a single time. The study's findings and limits: Relative to follow-up, resection was when ubiquitous expanded tumor TCRs appeared more in blood.

V lost 1 base and J lost 1, with 10 bases in between. This CDR3 has 15 residues. Germline CDR1 SEHNR, CDR2 FQNEAQ (reference sequence). Time point of the sample: blood at routine non-recurrence follow-up after resection. This clonotype appeared many times. No antigen is known for it. The TCR originated in a female donor with early-stage non-small cell lung cancer. The sequencing here drew on PBMCs, taken at follow-up. V usage is TRBV7-9 and J usage is TRBJ1-1; the D is unclear. The CDR3 is CASSLGGGANTEAFF. CDR3 DNA: TGTGCCAGCAGCTTAGGCGGAGGAGCGAACACTGAAGCTTTCTTT.